This T cell receptor beta chain was sequenced for a study of neurological immune-mediated disorders. Study in general: Multiple sclerosis patients numbered some 35, of whom around 30 were relapsing-remitting and 3 secondary progressive.

This clonotype was counted ten times or more. The antigen is not known. Synthesis of cDNA was performed by 5'RACE using 10-nucleotide random UMIs. TCRdb re-analysed the 5' RACE reads in MiXCR, keeping a single row per CDR3 protein. The sample lists 85,000 to 90,000 distinct CDR3 sequences, roughly 3.5% occurring once. Whole-study results and caveats: Phylogenetic grouping assigned the repertoires of 18 of 34 multiple sclerosis patients to a single related-CDR3 cluster, representing a possible signature. The absence of shared CDR3 amino acid sequences among expanded clones across subjects suggests private repertoires in all groups.

This clonotype originated in a woman aged 45 to 65 with multiple sclerosis. Sequenced material: PBMCs.

CDR3 DNA: TGCAGTGCCATTGACAGCTTCTTTGGGGCTTTCTTT. It codes for CSAIDSFFGAFF. The chain joins TRBV20-1 to TRBJ1-1, with D possibly TRBD1 on 5 matching bases. This CDR3 comprises 12 residues. Trimming stripped 6 bases from V and 11 bases from J, with 19 bases between. Germline loops: CDR1 DFQATT, CDR2 SNEGSKA (reference sequence).